The TCR beta chain described here comes from a study of T cell repertoires in cytomegalovirus infection. Study as a whole: Matching HLA type and CMV infection were both indicated by public TCR beta signatures.

The sample holds many counts of this clonotype. The antigen is unknown. A read error may account for a junction end that differs from germline. From the reads, TCRdb called clonotypes with MiXCR, one entry per CDR3 protein. The data contain about 700,000 distinct CDR3 sequences, around 30% of them singletons. The germline V gene encodes CDR1 LNHDA and CDR2 SQIVND (reference sequence). CDR3 size: 14 residues. The sample here was cultured PBMCs, taken from culture after CMV antigen stimulation. This rearrangement joins TRBV19 to TRBJ2-7; D is possibly TRBD1 or TRBD2 (5 bases each). The clonotype was recovered from a human donor in good health (CMV status not recorded). Some clones in this sample may be carry-over from other donors' samples. The CDR3 DNA is TGTGCCAGCAGTACCGGGACGGGATCCTACGAGCAGTACTTC. It translates to CASSTGTGSYEQYF.